This T cell receptor beta chain appears in the sequencing data of a study of T-cell reconstitution after alpha-beta-depleted transplantation in children. After removal of 4 bases from V and 9 bases from J, the junction contained 6 bases not matched to a gene. The germline V gene encodes CDR1 LGHDT and CDR2 YNNKEL (reference sequence). The CDR3 has 14 residues. The study's findings and limits: In some patients, recipient T cells and intrathymic progenitors surviving conditioning explained high day-60 diversity.

Turning to this clonotype: Its antigen is unknown.

Unique molecular identifiers tagged the TCRbeta library. TCRdb reprocessed the PCR reads via MiXCR and lists one record per CDR3 protein. The data show some 140,000 distinct CDR3 sequences, with 9.7% seen just once and about 25% held by the top ten. The chain couples TRBV3-1 to TRBJ2-1; 10 positions agree with TRBD2. The material sequenced was PBMCs, mostly from graft donor cells, taken 180 days after TCRalphabeta/CD19-depleted stem cell transplant. The clonotype was recovered from a girl under two years old who had a stem cell transplant for combined immunodeficiency, so the T cells may come from the graft donor. The CDR3 protein is CASSPGLARFEQFF. The CDR3 DNA sequence: TGTGCCAGCAGCCCGGGACTAGCGAGGTTTGAGCAGTTCTTC.